This T cell receptor beta chain was identified during a study of T-cell memory formation after mild COVID-19. Study observations and caveats: CD4/CD8 balance held among clones contracting day 15 to 85, and later expanders leaned CD4+.

Regarding this clonotype: The target antigen is unknown.

Employing constant-segment primers, 5'RACE generated TCR alpha and TCR beta cDNA libraries bearing sample barcodes and UMIs. Using its own MiXCR run on the 5' RACE reads, TCRdb lists one record per CDR3 protein. The sample has approximately 350,000 distinct CDR3 sequences; around 27% are singletons. Germline V CDR1 and CDR2: LGHDT, YNNKEL (reference sequence). Deletions cut 2 bases from V and 7 bases from J, with 15 bases between. The CDR3 extends over 14 amino acids. The origin of this receptor is an adult woman who had mild COVID-19 (a few samples of this study predate the infection). Cell type and time point are not known. The V call is TRBV3-1, the J call TRBJ2-7; tentative D call: TRBD1 (6 bases). The sample was PBMCs or a T cell subset sorted from them (not recorded which). The CDR3: CASSQRQGKEEQYF. Here the CDR3 DNA reads TGTGCCAGCAGCCAACGTCAGGGGAAAGAAGAGCAGTACTTC.